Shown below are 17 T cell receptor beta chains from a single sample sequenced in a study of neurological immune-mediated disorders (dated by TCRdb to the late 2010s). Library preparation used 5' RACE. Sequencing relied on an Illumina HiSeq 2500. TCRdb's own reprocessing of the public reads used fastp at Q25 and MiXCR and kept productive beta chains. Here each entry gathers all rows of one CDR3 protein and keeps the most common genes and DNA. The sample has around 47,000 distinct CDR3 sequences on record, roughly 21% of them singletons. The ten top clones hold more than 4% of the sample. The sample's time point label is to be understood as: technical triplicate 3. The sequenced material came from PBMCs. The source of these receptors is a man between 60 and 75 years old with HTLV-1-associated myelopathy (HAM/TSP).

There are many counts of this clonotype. The CDR3 is CASSVELADYNEQFF. CDR3 DNA: TGTGCCAGCAGCGTAGAACTAGCGGATTACAATGAGCAGTTCTTC. This chain uses TRBV9 with TRBJ2-1; 8 positions match TRBD2. The CDR3 is 15 amino acids. V lost 0 bases to trimming and J lost 4 bases; unmatched junction nucleotides: 3. CDR1 and CDR2 from the germline V gene are SGDLS and YYNGEE.

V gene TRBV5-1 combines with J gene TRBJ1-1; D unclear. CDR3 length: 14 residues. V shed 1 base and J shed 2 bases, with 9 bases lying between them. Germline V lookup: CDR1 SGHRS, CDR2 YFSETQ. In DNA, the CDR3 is TGCGCCAGCAGCTTGATGGCTACAAACACTGAAGCTTTCTTT. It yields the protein CASSLMATNTEAFF.

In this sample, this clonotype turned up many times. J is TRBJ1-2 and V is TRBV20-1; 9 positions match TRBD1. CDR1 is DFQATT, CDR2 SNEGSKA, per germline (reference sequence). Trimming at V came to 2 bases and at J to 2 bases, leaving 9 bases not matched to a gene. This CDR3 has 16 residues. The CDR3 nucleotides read TGCAGTGCTAGACTCCCCAACAGGGGGCGAAACTATGGCTACACCTTC. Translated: CSARLPNRGRNYGYTF.

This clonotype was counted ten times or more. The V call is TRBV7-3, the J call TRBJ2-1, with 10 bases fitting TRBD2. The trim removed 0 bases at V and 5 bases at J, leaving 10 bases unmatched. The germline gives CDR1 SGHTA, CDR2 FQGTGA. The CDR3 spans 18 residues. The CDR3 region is CASSLTRTSGNFHNEQFF. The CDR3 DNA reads TGTGCCAGCAGCTTAACCCGAACTAGCGGGAACTTTCACAATGAGCAGTTCTTC.

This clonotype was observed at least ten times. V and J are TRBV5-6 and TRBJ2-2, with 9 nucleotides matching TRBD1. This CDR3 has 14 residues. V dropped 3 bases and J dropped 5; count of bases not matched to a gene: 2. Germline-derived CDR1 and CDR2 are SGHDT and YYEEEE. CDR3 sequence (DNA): TGTGCCAGCAGCTGGGGACAGGGTACCGGGGAGCTGTTTTTT. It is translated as CASSWGQGTGELFF. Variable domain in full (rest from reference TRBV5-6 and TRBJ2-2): DAGVTQSPTHLIKTRGQQVTLRCSPKSGHDTVSWYQQALGQGPQFIFQYYEEEERQRGNFPDRFSGHQFPNYSSELNVNALLLGDSALYLCASSWGQGTGELFFGEGSRLTVL.

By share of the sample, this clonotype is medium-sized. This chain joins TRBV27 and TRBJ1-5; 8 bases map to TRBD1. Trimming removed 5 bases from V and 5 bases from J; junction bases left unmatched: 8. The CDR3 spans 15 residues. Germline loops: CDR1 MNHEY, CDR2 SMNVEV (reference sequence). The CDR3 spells CASSHGQGGYQPQHF. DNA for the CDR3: TGTGCCAGCAGTCACGGACAGGGAGGTTATCAGCCCCAGCATTTT.

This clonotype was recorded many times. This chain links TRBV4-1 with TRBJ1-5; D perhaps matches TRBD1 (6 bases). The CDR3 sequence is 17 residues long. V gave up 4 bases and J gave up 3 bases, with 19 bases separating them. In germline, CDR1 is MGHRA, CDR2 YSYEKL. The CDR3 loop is CASSPEVGGGYNQPQHF. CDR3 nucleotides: TGCGCCAGCAGCCCCGAGGTAGGAGGGGGTTACAATCAGCCCCAGCATTTT.

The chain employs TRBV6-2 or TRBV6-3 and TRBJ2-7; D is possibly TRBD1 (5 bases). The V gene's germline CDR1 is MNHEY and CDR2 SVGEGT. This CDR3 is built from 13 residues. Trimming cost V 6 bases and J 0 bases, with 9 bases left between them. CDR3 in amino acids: CASRDSFSYEQYF. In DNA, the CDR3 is TGTGCCAGCAGAGACAGCTTCTCCTACGAGCAGTACTTC.

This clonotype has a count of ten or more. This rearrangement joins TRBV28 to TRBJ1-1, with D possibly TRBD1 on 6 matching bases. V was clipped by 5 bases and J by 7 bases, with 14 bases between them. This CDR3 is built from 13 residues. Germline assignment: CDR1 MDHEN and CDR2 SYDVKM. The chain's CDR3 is CASSVRGGVEAFF. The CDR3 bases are TGTGCCAGCAGTGTAAGGGGGGGGGTTGAAGCTTTCTTT.

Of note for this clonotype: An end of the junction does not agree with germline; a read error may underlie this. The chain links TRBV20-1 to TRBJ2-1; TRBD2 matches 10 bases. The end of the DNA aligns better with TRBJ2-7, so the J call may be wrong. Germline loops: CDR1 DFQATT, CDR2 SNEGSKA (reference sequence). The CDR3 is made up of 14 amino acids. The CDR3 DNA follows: TGCAGTACTAGGTGGCTAGCGGGAGTCAATGAGCAGTACTTC. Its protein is CSTRWLAGVNEQYF.

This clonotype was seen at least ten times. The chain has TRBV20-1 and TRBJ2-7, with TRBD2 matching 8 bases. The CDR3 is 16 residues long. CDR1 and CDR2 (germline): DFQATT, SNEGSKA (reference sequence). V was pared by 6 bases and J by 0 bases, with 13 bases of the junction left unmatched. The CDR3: CSAQSLAGLSSYEQYF. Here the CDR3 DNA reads TGCAGTGCCCAATCATTAGCGGGGTTGAGCTCCTACGAGCAGTACTTC.

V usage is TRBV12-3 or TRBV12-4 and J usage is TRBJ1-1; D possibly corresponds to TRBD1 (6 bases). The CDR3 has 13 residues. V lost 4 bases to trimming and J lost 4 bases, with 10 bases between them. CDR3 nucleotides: TGTGCCAGCAGTTCACAGGGTTTCACTGAAGCTTTCTTT. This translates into CASSSQGFTEAFF.

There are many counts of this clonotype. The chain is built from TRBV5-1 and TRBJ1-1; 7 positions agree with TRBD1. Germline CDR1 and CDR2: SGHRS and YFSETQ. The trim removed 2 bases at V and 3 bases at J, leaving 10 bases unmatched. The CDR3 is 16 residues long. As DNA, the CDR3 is TGCGCCAGCAGCTTAGGAACAGGGGTGGTTGACACTGAAGCTTTCTTT. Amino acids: CASSLGTGVVDTEAFF.

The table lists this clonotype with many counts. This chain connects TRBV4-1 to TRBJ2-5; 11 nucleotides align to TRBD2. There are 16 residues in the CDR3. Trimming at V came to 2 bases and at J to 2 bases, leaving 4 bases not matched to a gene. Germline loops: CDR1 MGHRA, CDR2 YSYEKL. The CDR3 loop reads CASSQHGTSGQETQYF. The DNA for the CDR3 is TGCGCCAGCAGCCAACACGGGACTAGCGGACAAGAGACCCAGTACTTC.

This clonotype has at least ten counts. CDR3 nucleotide sequence: TGTGCCAGCAGCGTTGAGGGGAATAATTCACCCCTCCACTTT. Its translation is CASSVEGNNSPLHF. The chain carries TRBV9 and TRBJ1-6; possibly TRBD1 for D (5 bases). The CDR3 length is 14 residues. Trimming left V 2 bases short and J 5 bases short, with 8 bases between. CDR1 is SGDLS and CDR2 is YYNGEE in the germline V gene.

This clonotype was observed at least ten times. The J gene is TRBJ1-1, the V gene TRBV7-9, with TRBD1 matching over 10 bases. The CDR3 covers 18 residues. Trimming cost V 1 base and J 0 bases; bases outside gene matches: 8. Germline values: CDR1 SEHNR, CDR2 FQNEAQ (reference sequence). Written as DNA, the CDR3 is TGTGCCAGCAGCTTAGTCGGGACAGGGGCGGGAATGAACACTGAAGCTTTCTTT. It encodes CASSLVGTGAGMNTEAFF.

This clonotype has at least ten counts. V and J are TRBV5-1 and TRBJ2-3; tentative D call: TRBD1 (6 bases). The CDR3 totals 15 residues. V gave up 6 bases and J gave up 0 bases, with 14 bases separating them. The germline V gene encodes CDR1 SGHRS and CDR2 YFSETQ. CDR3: CASTWQGPSTDTQYF. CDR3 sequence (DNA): TGCGCCAGCACCTGGCAGGGGCCTAGCACAGATACGCAGTATTTT.